This TCR beta chain is drawn from a study of blood T cell repertoires in COVID-19. As for the study in general: Whether acute or convalescent, the COVID-19 samples came from the United States, Italy and Spain. PBMCs, B-cell-depleted T cells, or T cells were the source of the cDNA or gDNA that made up the material.

V gave up 5 bases and J gave up 3 bases, with 10 bases separating them. The CDR3 covers 13 residues. In the authors' workflow: From reference gene primer amplification, estimates of nucleated cell counts were derived. Profiled with immunoSEQ multiplex PCR; TCRdb holds only in-frame clones, not every one. The V and J calls and clone size are taken from that table; D and trimming were inferred from the DNA. Here the sample spans about 190,000 clones, roughly four fifths being singletons. The source material was peripheral blood. The V and J genes are TRBV12-3 or TRBV12-4 and TRBJ1-1; a weak D match, TRBD1 (5 bases). The receptor was derived from a woman in her 70s with active or convalescent COVID-19. This CDR3 is CASSLGADTEAFF. The DNA of the CDR3 is TGTGCCAGCAGTCTTGGGGCCGACACTGAAGCTTTCTTT.